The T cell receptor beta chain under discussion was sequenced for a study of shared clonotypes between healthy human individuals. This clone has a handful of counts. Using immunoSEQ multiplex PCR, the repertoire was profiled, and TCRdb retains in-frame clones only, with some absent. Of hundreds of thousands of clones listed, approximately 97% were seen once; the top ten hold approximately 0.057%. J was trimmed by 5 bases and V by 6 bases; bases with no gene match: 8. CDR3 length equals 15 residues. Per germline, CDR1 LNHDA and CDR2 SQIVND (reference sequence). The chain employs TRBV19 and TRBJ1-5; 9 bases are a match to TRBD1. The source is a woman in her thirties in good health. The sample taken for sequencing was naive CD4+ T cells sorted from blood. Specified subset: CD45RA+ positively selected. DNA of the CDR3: TGTGCCAGTAGGGGACTGGGACAGGGCTATCAGCCCCAGCATTTT. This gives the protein CASRGLGQGYQPQHF.